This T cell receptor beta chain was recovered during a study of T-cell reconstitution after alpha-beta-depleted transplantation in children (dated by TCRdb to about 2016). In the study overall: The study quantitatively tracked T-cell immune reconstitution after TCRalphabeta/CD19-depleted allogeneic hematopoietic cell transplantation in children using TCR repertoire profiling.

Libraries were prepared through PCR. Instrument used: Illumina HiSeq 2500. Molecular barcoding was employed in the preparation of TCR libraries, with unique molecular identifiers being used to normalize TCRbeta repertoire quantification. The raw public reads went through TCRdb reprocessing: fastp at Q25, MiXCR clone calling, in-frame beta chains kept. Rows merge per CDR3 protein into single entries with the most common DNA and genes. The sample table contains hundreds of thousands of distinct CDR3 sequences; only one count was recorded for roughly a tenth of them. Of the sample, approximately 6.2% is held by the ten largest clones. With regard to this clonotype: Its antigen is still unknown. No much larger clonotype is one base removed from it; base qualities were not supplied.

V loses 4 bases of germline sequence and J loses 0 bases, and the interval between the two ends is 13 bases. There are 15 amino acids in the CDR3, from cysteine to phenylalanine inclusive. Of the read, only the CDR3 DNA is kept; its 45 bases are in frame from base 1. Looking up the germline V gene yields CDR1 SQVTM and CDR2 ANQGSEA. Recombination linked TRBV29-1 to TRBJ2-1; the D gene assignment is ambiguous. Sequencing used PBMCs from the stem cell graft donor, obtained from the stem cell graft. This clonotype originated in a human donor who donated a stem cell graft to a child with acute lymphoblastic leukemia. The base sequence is TGCAGCGTTGCTTCTCAGGAGAGCTCCTACAATGAGCAGTTCTTC. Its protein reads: CSVASQESSYNEQFF.